Below are 30 T cell receptor beta chains sequenced from a single sample in a study of T cells in Graves' hyperthyroidism and ophthalmopathy. Using RNA transcripts as the source, TCR beta CDR3 regions were amplified. In the first-round RT-PCR of the TCR CDR3, the HTBI primer set was used. TCRdb passed the multiplex PCR reads through MiXCR, listing each CDR3 protein once. This table has about 350,000 distinct CDR3 sequences, approximately 14% appearing once. Sequenced: blood. These TCRs come from a woman younger than 45 with Graves' hyperthyroidism.

This clonotype was detected many times. V and J are TRBV28 and TRBJ1-1; unclear D gene. This CDR3 region has 11 residues. V dropped 5 bases and J dropped 1 base, with 2 bases sitting between them. Germline V CDR1 and CDR2: MDHEN, SYDVKM. The CDR3 sequence: CASSPNTEAFF. CDR3 nucleotides: TGTGCCAGCAGTCCGAACACTGAAGCTTTCTTT.

The sample holds a few counts of this clonotype. The chain is built from TRBV3-1 and TRBJ2-1; 8 bases map to TRBD2. Germline CDR1 is LGHDT and CDR2 is YNNKEL (reference sequence). Trimming took 4 bases from V and 4 from J; bases not matched to a gene: 6. The CDR3 is 15 residues long. The DNA of the CDR3 is TGTGCCAGCAGCCTCGGGACTAGGGCGTACAATGAGCAGTTCTTC. This gives the protein CASSLGTRAYNEQFF.

This clonotype was detected a few times. V gene TRBV28 combines with J gene TRBJ2-2, with no clear D. Germline values: CDR1 MDHEN, CDR2 SYDVKM. The V gene lost 6 bases and the J gene lost 6 bases, with 17 bases spanning the gap. The CDR3 length is 15 residues. In DNA form, the CDR3 reads TGTGCCAGCAGGTTCGGGCAGTGGGTACCCGGGGAGCTGTTTTTT. Translating gives CASRFGQWVPGELFF.

The gene calls are TRBV12-3 or TRBV12-4 and TRBJ1-2, with D possibly matching TRBD1 (5 bases). The CDR3 extends over 14 amino acids. V was cut by 2 bases and J by 0 bases, with 7 bases left in between. CDR3 loop: CASSLRQSNYGYTF. For the CDR3, the DNA is TGTGCCAGCAGTTTAAGACAGTCTAACTATGGCTACACCTTC.

This rearrangement joins TRBV12-3 or TRBV12-4 to TRBJ1-2; the D is unclear. V lost 2 bases to trimming and J lost 2 bases, with 12 bases between them. This CDR3 region has 15 residues. For the CDR3, the DNA is TGTGCCAGCAGTTTAAATCGGCGCCTCAACTATGGCTACACCTTC. It yields the protein CASSLNRRLNYGYTF.

This clonotype was seen repeatedly, ten times or more. The chain links TRBV28 to TRBJ2-3, with D unresolved. The V end was cut by 4 bases, the J end by 7 bases, with 9 bases between. Germline CDR1 is MDHEN and CDR2 is SYDVKM. The CDR3 consists of 12 residues. CDR3 residues: CASSSLGNTQYF. The CDR3 DNA sequence: TGTGCCAGCAGTTCTCTGGGCAATACGCAGTATTTT.

This clonotype was observed at least ten times. The rearrangement links TRBV28 to TRBJ2-7; D is ambiguous. Between the trimmed V and J ends, which lost 5 bases and 4 bases, there was a span of 15 bases. The CDR3 covers 14 residues. Germline CDR1 and CDR2: MDHEN and SYDVKM. The CDR3 DNA reads TGTGCCAGCAGTCCAACGGAAAATGCGTACGAGCAGTACTTC. This gives the protein CASSPTENAYEQYF.

This clonotype was seen a few times. This chain joins TRBV30 and TRBJ2-1, with D perhaps matching TRBD2 (6 bases). Per the germline V gene, CDR1 is GTSNPN and CDR2 is SVGIG (reference sequence). The CDR3 runs 14 residues. V lost 8 bases, J lost 6 bases, and 20 bases lay in between. Here the CDR3 DNA reads TGTGCCCTCAATTCCCGGGGGAGTCCCAATGAGCAGTTCTTC. It yields the protein CALNSRGSPNEQFF.

The rearrangement uses TRBV29-1 and TRBJ2-5; D is unclear. This CDR3 has 14 amino acids. V was shortened by 4 bases and J by 4 bases, with 16 bases between the two germline ends. The V gene's germline CDR1 is SQVTM and CDR2 ANQGSEA. CDR3 protein: CSVVRIPTVETQYF. The CDR3 bases are TGCAGCGTTGTGCGGATCCCTACGGTAGAGACCCAGTACTTC.

For this clonotype: A read error is possible here, since a much larger clone lies one base away. The V gene is TRBV3-1, the J gene TRBJ2-3, with D uncertain. With 1 base removed from V and 8 bases from J, the gap between germline ends came to 7 bases. The CDR3 length is 12 residues. The germline gives CDR1 LGHDT, CDR2 YNNKEL (reference sequence). CDR3 DNA sequence: TGTGCCAGCAGCCAAGGGGTTGGTACGCAGTATTTT. Translating it yields CASSQGVGTQYF.

This clonotype was seen many times. The gene calls are TRBV20-1 and TRBJ2-7; 8 nucleotides line up with TRBD1. Germline CDR1 reads DFQATT; CDR2 reads SNEGSKA (reference sequence). The length of the CDR3 is 14 residues. The J segment lost 1 base and the V segment lost 0 bases, leaving 2 bases of the junction unmatched. CDR3 coding DNA: TGCAGTGCTAGAGACGGGACAGGTTCCTACGAGCAGTACTTC. Protein: CSARDGTGSYEQYF.

The rearrangement links TRBV5-1 to TRBJ2-5; D may correspond to TRBD1 or TRBD2 (5 bases each). V was cut by 3 bases and J by 2 bases, with 11 bases left in between. The CDR3 loop spans 14 amino acids. Per the germline V gene, CDR1 is SGHRS and CDR2 is YFSETQ. For the CDR3, the DNA is TGCGCCAGCAGCTGGTCGGGACCGCAAGAGACCCAGTACTTC. As protein: CASSWSGPQETQYF.

This clonotype has a count of ten or more. The chain links TRBV2 to TRBJ2-2; 7 nucleotides agree with TRBD2. The junction had 10 bases not matched to a gene; V was cut back by 8 bases and J by 7 bases. Germline V CDR1 and CDR2: SNHLY, FYNNEI. The CDR3 is 14 residues long. CDR3 region: CASGTTATIGELFF. The CDR3 nucleotides are TGTGCCAGCGGGACTACCGCTACGATCGGGGAGCTGTTTTTT.

In this sample, this clonotype turned up many times. The chain joins TRBV7-2 to TRBJ2-6; 12 positions agree with TRBD2. Germline V lookup: CDR1 SGHTA, CDR2 FQGNSA. Unmatched junction bases numbered 4, after V lost 8 bases and J lost 2 bases. CDR3 length: 16 residues. CDR3 nucleotide sequence: TGTGCCAGCCCGCCTAGCGGGAGGGCTGGGGCCAACGTCCTGACTTTC. Its protein is CASPPSGRAGANVLTF.

This clonotype has a handful of counts. V and J are TRBV6-6 and TRBJ2-1; no clear D. The CDR3 extends over 15 amino acids. The germline V and J ends were trimmed by 2 bases and 6 bases, with 14 bases remaining between them. The germline V gene has CDR1 MNHNY and CDR2 SVGAGI (reference sequence). The CDR3 DNA reads as TGTGCCAGCAGTTACGGGTCGAGTCCGGGCAATGAGCAGTTCTTC. Translation gives CASSYGSSPGNEQFF.

This clonotype was seen at least ten times. J is TRBJ2-1 and V is TRBV2; 12 nucleotides align to TRBD2. V gave up 5 bases and J gave up 6 bases; unmatched junction bases: 8. The germline CDR1 and CDR2 sequences are SNHLY and FYNNEI. The CDR3 runs 16 residues. CDR3 nucleotides: TGTGCCAGCAGTCCCTCGACTAGCGGGGGACCCAATGAGCAGTTCTTC. This encodes CASSPSTSGGPNEQFF.

Note on this clonotype: One end of the junction fails to match germline, which may point to a read error. CDR3 coding DNA: TGCAGTGCTAAGGGACTACCGGGACTAGCGGGAGGGAGCTCCTACGAGCAGTATTTC. Translation gives CSAKGLPGLAGGSSYEQYF. The genes are TRBV20-1 and TRBJ2-7; 16 bases are shared with TRBD2. This CDR3 comprises 19 residues. From germline, CDR1 is DFQATT and CDR2 SNEGSKA (reference sequence).

This clonotype was seen only a few times. The rearrangement joins TRBV30 to TRBJ1-1; D remains ambiguous. The CDR3 loop spans 14 amino acids. CDR1 is GTSNPN and CDR2 is SVGIG in the germline V gene (reference sequence). The V and J ends lost 3 bases and 4 bases respectively, with 15 bases between them. As DNA, the CDR3 is TGTGCCTGGAGGGAAAACCCGCGAACCACTGAAGCTTTCTTT. As protein: CAWRENPRTTEAFF. Full variable domain (missing parts from reference TRBV30 and TRBJ1-1): SQTIHQWPATLVQPVGSPLSLECTVEGTSNPNLYWYRQAAGRGLQLLFYSVGIGQISSEVPQNLSASRPQDRQFILSSKKLLLSDSGFYLCAWRENPRTTEAFFGQGTRLTVV.

Concerning this clonotype: An end of the junction does not agree with germline; a read error may underlie this. The chain employs TRBV11-2 and TRBJ2-3; D remains unclear. Per germline, CDR1 SGHAT and CDR2 FQNNGV. This CDR3 is 17 amino acids long. In nucleotides, the CDR3 is TGCGCCAGCAGCTTAGATCGGGTCAGGTTTGCCACAGATACGCAGTATTTT. Its protein is CASSLDRVRFATDTQYF.

This clonotype was recorded many times. The gene calls are TRBV12-5 and TRBJ1-2, with D hard to call. The germline V gene encodes CDR1 LGHNT and CDR2 FRNRAP. CDR3 length equals 13 residues. V lost 6 bases, J lost 1 base, and 9 bases lay in between. The CDR3, as DNA: TGTGCTAGTGGCTTTGGGGTTAACTATGGCTACACCTTC. It encodes CASGFGVNYGYTF.

The chain has TRBV19 and TRBJ2-3; possible D gene TRBD2, 6 bases. CDR3 size: 14 residues. Germline V gene lookup returns CDR1 LNHDA and CDR2 SQIVND (reference sequence). V dropped 3 bases and J dropped 2 bases, with 9 bases sitting between them. DNA for the CDR3: TGTGCCAGTAGTATCGGAGGGAACACAGATACGCAGTATTTT. Its protein product is CASSIGGNTDTQYF.

This clonotype was found many times. The chain joins TRBV28 to TRBJ2-5; D perhaps matches TRBD2 (8 bases). The CDR3 has 16 residues. Trimming shortened V by 6 bases and J by 5 bases, and 22 bases separated the two germline ends. Germline assignment: CDR1 MDHEN and CDR2 SYDVKM. The CDR3 DNA is TGTGCCAGCAGCCTAACTCGAGGGGGCGGGAGGGAGACCCAGTACTTC. The encoded protein is CASSLTRGGGRETQYF.

This clonotype was seen more than once but under ten times. The chain uses TRBV5-1 and TRBJ2-7; unclear D gene. Trimming left V 0 bases short and J 2 bases short, with 9 bases between. Per germline, CDR1 SGHRS and CDR2 YFSETQ. This CDR3 has 14 amino acids. The CDR3 DNA reads as TGCGCCAGCAGCTTGGGGACCGTCACCTACGAGCAGTACTTC. This translates into CASSLGTVTYEQYF.

There are many counts of this clonotype. The rearrangement uses TRBV6-1 and TRBJ2-2, with D uncertain. Trimming removed 10 bases from V and 3 bases from J, with 12 bases in between. This CDR3 is built from 13 residues. The V gene's germline CDR1 is MNHNS and CDR2 SASEGT. The CDR3 DNA sequence: TGTGCCATAAGAGACCGTTACACCGGGGAGCTGTTTTTT. Translating it yields CAIRDRYTGELFF.

The chain is built from TRBV30 and TRBJ1-5; D call uncertain. Germline loops: CDR1 GTSNPN, CDR2 SVGIG (reference sequence). With 0 bases removed from V and 7 bases from J, the gap between germline ends came to 10 bases. There are 13 residues in the CDR3. The DNA of the CDR3 is TGTGCCTGGAGTGTAGGAGGAATGCAGCCCCAGCATTTT. Protein product: CAWSVGGMQPQHF.

This clonotype was counted many times. The chain carries TRBV10-3 and TRBJ1-2, with TRBD1 as a possible D gene (5 bases). Germline V gene lookup returns CDR1 ENHRY and CDR2 SYGVKD. This CDR3 has 13 amino acids. V was pared by 7 bases and J by 4 bases, with 13 bases between. The CDR3 region is CAIKSMGGYGYTF. CDR3 bases: TGTGCCATCAAGTCAATGGGGGGCTATGGCTACACCTTC.

This clonotype appeared many times. The rearrangement joins TRBV6-2 or TRBV6-3 to TRBJ2-1; 9 bases are shared with TRBD2. This CDR3 contains 14 residues. Germline lookup yields CDR1 MNHEY and CDR2 SVGEGT. J was trimmed by 7 bases and V by 5 bases; bases with no gene match: 6. The CDR3 region is CASSISGRWNEQFF. The CDR3 DNA sequence: TGTGCCAGCAGTATTAGCGGGAGATGGAATGAGCAGTTCTTC.

This clonotype has ten or more counts. The chain is built from TRBV3-1 and TRBJ1-1; D is uncertain. Germline-derived CDR1 and CDR2 are LGHDT and YNNKEL (reference sequence). V shed 7 bases and J shed 0 bases, with 9 bases lying between them. This CDR3 region has 13 residues. CDR3 loop: CASTPGMNTEAFF. Here the CDR3 DNA reads TGTGCCAGCACGCCCGGGATGAACACTGAAGCTTTCTTT.

This clonotype was detected many times. The rearrangement links TRBV30 to TRBJ2-2, with D tentatively TRBD2 (6 bases). V lost 4 bases and J 4 bases, leaving 13 bases between the germline ends. This CDR3 has 14 amino acids. Germline CDR1 is GTSNPN and CDR2 is SVGIG (reference sequence). In DNA, the CDR3 is TGTGCCTGGATTTGGGGGGTCGGCACCGGGGAGCTGTTTTTT. Protein sequence: CAWIWGVGTGELFF.

The sample holds many counts of this clonotype. The chain carries TRBV28 and TRBJ2-2; 15 positions match TRBD2. This CDR3 comprises 16 residues. V shed 3 bases and J 5 bases; nucleotides not matched to a gene: 1. Germline V gene data show CDR1 as MDHEN and CDR2 as SYDVKM. CDR3 in amino acids: CASSLGLAGGTGELFF. CDR3 nucleotides: TGTGCCAGCAGTTTGGGACTAGCGGGAGGAACCGGGGAGCTGTTTTTT.